The T cell receptor beta chain described here comes from a study of graft-versus-host responses after intestinal transplantation. TCRdb keeps only in-frame clones here, not all; method: immunoSEQ multiplex PCR. The sample records tens of thousands of clones, about 89% being singletons. Germline CDR1 is SGHVS and CDR2 is FNYEAQ. V was shortened by 5 bases and J by 1 base, with 13 bases between the two germline ends. This CDR3 has 15 amino acids. On this clone itself: Its antigen is currently unknown.

The input for sequencing was unstimulated CD8+ T cells sorted from spleen or lymph node cells, taken before intestinal transplant. This sequence originates from a human donor who received an intestinal transplant. This chain connects TRBV7-6 to TRBJ2-3; D call uncertain. CDR3 sequence: CASSKSARRTDTQYF. The CDR3, as DNA: TGTGCCAGCAGCAAATCGGCGAGGCGCACAGATACGCAGTATTTT.